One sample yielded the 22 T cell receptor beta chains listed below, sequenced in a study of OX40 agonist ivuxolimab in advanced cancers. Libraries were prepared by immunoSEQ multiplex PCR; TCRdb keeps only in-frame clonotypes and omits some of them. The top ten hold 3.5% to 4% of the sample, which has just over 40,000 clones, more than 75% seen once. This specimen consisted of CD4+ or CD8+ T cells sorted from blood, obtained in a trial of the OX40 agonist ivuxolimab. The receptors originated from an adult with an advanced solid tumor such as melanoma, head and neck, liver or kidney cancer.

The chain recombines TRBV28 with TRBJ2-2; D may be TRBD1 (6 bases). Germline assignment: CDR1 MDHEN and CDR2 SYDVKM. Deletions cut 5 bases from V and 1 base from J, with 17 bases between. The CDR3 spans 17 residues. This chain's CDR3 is CASSHRGYRENTGELFF. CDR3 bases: TGTGCCAGCAGTCATAGGGGCTACAGGGAGAACACCGGGGAGCTGTTTTTT.

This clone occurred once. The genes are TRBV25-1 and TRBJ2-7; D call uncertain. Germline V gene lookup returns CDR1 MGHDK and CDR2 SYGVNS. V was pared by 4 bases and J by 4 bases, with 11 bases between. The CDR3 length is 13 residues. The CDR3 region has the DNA TGTGCCAGCAGTGGCTACATAGGGTACGAGCAGTACTTC. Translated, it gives CASSGYIGYEQYF.

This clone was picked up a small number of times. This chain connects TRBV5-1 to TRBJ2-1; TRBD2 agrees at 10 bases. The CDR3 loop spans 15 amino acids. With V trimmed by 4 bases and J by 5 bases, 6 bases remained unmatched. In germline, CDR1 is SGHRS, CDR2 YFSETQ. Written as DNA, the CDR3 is TGCGCCAGCAGCCCAGGACTAGCGGTACACAATGAGCAGTTCTTC. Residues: CASSPGLAVHNEQFF.

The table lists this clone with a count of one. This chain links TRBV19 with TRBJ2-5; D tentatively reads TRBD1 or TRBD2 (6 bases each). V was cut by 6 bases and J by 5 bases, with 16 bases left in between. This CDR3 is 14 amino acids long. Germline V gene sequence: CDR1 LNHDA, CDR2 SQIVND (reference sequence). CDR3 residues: CASSPGAGWETQYF. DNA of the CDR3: TGTGCCAGTAGCCCAGGGGCGGGATGGGAGACCCAGTACTTC.

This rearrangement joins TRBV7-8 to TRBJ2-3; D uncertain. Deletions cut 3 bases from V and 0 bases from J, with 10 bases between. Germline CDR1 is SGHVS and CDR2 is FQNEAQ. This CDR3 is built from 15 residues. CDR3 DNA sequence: TGTGCCAGCAGCTTCGACTTACACAGCACAGATACGCAGTATTTT. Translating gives CASSFDLHSTDTQYF.

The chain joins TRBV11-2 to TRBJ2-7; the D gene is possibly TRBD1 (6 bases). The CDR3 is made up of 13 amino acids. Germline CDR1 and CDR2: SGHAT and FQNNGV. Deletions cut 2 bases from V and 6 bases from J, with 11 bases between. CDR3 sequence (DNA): TGTGCCAGCAGCTTATACAGGGATGGCGAGCAGTACTTC. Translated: CASSLYRDGEQYF.

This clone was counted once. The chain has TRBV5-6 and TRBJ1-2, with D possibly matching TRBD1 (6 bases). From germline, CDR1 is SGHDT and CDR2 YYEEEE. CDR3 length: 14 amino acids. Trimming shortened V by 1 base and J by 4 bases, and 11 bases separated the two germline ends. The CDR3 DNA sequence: TGTGCCAGCAGCTTGACAGGGTCGGGCTATGGCTACACCTTC. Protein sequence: CASSLTGSGYGYTF.

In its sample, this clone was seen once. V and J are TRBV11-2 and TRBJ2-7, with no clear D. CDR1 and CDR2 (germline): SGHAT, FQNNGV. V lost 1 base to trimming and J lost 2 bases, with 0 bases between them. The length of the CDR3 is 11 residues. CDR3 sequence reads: CASSLAYEQYF. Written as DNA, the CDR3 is TGTGCCAGCAGCTTAGCCTACGAGCAGTACTTC.

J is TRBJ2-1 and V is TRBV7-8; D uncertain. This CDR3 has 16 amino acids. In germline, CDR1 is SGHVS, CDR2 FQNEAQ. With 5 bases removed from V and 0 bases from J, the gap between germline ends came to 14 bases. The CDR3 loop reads CASSKVLGFSYNEQFF. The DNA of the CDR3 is TGTGCCAGCAGCAAAGTCCTCGGCTTCTCCTACAATGAGCAGTTCTTC.

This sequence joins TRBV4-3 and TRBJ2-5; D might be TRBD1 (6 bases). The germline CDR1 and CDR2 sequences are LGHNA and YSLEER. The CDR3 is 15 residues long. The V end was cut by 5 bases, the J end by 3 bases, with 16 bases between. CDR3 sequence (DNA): TGCGCCAGCAGCTCAGTGGGGGCTGGGGAAGAGACCCAGTACTTC. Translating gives CASSSVGAGEETQYF.

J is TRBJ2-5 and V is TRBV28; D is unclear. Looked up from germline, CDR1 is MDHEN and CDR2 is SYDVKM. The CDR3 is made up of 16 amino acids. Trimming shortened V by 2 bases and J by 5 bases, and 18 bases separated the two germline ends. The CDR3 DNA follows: TGTGCCAGCAGTTTAATCGGCAGGCCGCGAATGGAGACCCAGTACTTC. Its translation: CASSLIGRPRMETQYF.

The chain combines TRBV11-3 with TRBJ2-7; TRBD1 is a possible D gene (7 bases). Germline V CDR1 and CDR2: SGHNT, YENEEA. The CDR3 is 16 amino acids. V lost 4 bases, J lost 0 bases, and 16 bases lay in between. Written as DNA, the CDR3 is TGTGCCAGCAGCTCCCAACGACAGGGAGGCTCCTACGAGCAGTACTTC. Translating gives CASSSQRQGGSYEQYF.

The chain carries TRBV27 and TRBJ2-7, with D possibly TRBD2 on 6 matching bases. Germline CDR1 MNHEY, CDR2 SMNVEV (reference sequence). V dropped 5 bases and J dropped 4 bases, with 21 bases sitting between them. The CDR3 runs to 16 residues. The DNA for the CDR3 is TGTGCCAGCAGTCCCCGCCTTAGCGGCGCGGCGTACGAGCAGTACTTC. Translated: CASSPRLSGAAYEQYF.

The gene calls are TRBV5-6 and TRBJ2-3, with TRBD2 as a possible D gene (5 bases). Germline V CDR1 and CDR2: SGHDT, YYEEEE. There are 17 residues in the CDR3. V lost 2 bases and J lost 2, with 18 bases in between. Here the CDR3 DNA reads TGTGCCAGCAGCTTTCGCGGGCTATCAGGTCTCACAGATACGCAGTATTTT. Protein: CASSFRGLSGLTDTQYF.

CDR3 DNA: TGTGCCAGCAGCAGCGACGGTAGCTCTGGAAACACCATATATTTT. Its translation: CASSSDGSSGNTIYF. The V gene is TRBV6-1, the J gene TRBJ1-3; D is unresolved. Deletions cut 6 bases from V and 0 bases from J, with 12 bases between. Germline loops: CDR1 MNHNS, CDR2 SASEGT. The CDR3 has 15 amino acids.

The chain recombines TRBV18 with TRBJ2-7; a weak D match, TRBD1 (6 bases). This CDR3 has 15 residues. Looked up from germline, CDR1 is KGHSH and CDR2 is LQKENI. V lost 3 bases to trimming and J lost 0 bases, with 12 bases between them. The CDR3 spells CASSPGATDSYEQYF. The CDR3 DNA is TGTGCCAGCTCACCGGGGGCGACAGACTCCTACGAGCAGTACTTC.

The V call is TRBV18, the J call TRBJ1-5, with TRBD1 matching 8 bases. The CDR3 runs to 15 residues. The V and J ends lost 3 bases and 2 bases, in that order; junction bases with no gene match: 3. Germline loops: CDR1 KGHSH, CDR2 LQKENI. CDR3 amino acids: CASSPETGGNQPQHF. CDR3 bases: TGTGCCAGCTCACCTGAGACAGGGGGCAATCAGCCCCAGCATTTT.

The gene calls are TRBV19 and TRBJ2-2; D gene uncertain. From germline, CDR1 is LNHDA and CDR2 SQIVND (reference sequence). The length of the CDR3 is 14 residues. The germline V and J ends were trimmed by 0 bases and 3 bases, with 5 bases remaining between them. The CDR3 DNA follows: TGTGCCAGTAGTATAGAGGTGGACACCGGGGAGCTGTTTTTT. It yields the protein CASSIEVDTGELFF.

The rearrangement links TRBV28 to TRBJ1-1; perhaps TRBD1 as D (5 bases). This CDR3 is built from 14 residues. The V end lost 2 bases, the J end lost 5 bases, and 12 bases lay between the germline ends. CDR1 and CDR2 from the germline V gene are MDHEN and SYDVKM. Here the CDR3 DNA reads TGTGCCAGCAGTTTAGAGGGGCCATTGACTGAAGCTTTCTTT. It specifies CASSLEGPLTEAFF.

The CDR3 reads CASSGRVQETQYF. In DNA form, the CDR3 reads TGTGCCAGCAGTGGGCGGGTTCAAGAGACCCAGTACTTC. This sequence joins TRBV5-6 and TRBJ2-5, with D possibly TRBD2 on 5 matching bases. CDR3 length equals 13 residues. Germline V gives CDR1 SGHDT, CDR2 YYEEEE. V lost 5 bases and J lost 2, with 10 bases in between.

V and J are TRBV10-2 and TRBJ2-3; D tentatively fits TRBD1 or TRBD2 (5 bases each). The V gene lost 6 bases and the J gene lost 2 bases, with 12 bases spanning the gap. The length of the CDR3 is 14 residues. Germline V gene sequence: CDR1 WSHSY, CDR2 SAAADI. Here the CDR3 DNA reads TGCGCCAGCAGGTTGGGACCCTTCACAGATACGCAGTATTTT. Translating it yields CASRLGPFTDTQYF.

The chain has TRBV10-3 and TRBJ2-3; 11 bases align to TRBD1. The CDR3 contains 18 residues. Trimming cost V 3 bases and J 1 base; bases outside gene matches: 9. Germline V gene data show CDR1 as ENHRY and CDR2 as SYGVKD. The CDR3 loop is CAISDRTGGAGGTDTQYF. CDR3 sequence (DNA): TGTGCCATCAGTGATAGGACAGGGGGCGCCGGAGGCACAGATACGCAGTATTTT.